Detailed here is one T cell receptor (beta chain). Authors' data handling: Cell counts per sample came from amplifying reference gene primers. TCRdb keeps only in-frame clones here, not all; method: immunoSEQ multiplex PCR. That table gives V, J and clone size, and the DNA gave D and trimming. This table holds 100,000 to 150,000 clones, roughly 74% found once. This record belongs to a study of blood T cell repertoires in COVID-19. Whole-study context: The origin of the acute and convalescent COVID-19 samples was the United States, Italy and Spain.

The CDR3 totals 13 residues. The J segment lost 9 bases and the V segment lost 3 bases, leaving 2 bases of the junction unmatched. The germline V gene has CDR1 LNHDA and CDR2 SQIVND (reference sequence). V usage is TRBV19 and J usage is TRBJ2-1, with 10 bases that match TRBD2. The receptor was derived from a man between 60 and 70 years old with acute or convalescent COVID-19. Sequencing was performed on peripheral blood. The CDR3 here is CASSMASGSEQFF. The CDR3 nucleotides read TGTGCCAGTAGTATGGCTAGCGGGAGTGAGCAGTTCTTC.